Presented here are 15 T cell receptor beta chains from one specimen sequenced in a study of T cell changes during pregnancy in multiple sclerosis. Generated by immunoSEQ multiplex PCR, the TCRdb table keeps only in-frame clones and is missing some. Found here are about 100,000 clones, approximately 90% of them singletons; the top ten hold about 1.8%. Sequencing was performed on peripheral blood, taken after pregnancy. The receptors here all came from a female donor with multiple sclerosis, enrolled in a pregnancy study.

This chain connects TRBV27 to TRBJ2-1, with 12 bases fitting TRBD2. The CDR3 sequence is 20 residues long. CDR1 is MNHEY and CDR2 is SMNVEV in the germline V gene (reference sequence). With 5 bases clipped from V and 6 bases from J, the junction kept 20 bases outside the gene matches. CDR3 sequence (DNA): TGTGCCAGCAGTCCCCGAGTGGGGACAGGGTTGACTAGCGGGGGCAATGAGCAGTTCTTC. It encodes CASSPRVGTGLTSGGNEQFF.

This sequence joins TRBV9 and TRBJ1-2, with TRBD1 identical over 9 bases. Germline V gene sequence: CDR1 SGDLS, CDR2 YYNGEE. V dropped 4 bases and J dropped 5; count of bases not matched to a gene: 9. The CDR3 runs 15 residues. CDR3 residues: CASSRTTGQGYGYTF. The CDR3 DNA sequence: TGTGCCAGCAGCCGTACGACGGGACAGGGTTATGGCTACACCTTC.

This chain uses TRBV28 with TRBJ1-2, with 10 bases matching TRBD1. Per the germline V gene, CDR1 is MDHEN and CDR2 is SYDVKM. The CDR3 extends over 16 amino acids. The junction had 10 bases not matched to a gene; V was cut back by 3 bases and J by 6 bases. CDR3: CASSFIWTGGPHGYTF. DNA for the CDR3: TGTGCCAGCAGTTTTATTTGGACAGGGGGACCTCATGGCTACACCTTC.

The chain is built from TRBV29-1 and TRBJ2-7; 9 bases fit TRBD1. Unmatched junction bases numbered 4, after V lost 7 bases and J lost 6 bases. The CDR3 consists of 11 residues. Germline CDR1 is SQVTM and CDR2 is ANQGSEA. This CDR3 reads CSGGQGGEQYF. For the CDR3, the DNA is TGCAGCGGGGGACAGGGAGGCGAGCAGTACTTC.

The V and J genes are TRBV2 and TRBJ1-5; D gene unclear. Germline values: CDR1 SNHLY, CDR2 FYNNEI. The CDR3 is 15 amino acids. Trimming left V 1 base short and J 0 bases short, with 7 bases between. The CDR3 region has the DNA TGTGCCAGCAGTGAAGACTCGAATAGCAATCAGCCCCAGCATTTT. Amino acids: CASSEDSNSNQPQHF.

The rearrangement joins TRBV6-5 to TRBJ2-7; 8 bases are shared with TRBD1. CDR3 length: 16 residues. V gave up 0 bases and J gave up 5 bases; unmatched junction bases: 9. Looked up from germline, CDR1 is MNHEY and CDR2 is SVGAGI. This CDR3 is CASSYSIDRGIHEQYF. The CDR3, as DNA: TGTGCCAGCAGTTACTCGATAGACAGGGGAATCCACGAGCAGTACTTC.

The CDR3 DNA reads as TGCAGCGTTTTCGACAGGTATGAAGCTTTCTTT. This encodes CSVFDRYEAFF. The rearrangement uses TRBV29-1 and TRBJ1-1; possibly TRBD1 for D (6 bases). Germline loops: CDR1 SQVTM, CDR2 ANQGSEA. The V end lost 5 bases, the J end lost 7 bases, and 11 bases lay between the germline ends. The CDR3 is made up of 11 amino acids.

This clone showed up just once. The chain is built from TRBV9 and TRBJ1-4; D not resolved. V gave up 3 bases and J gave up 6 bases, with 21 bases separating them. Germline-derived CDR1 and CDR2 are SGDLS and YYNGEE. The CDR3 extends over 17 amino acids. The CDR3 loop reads CASSAGPFVGRDEKLFF. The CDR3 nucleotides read TGTGCCAGCAGCGCAGGCCCCTTTGTTGGGAGGGATGAAAAACTGTTTTTT.

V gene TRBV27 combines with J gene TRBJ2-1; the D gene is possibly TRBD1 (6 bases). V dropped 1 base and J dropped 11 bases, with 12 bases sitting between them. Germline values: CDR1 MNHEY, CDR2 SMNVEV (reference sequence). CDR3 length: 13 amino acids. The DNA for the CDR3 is TGTGCCAGCAGTTTATTCCGCCGGGACAAGCAGTTCTTC. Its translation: CASSLFRRDKQFF.

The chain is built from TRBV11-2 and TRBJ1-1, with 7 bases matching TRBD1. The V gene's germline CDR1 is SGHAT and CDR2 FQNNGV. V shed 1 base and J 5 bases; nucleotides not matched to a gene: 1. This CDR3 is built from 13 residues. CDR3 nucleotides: TGTGCCAGCAGCTTAGGACAGGGTACTGAAGCTTTCTTT. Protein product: CASSLGQGTEAFF. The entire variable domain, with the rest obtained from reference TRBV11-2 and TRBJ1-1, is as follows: EAGVAQSPRYKIIEKRQSVAFWCNPISGHATLYWYQQILGQGPKLLIQFQNNGVVDDSQLPKDRFSAERLKGVDSTLKIQPAKLEDSAVYLCASSLGQGTEAFFGQGTRLTVV.

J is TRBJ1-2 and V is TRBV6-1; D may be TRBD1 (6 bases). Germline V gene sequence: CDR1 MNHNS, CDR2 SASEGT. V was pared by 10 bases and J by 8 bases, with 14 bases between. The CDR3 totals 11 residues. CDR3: CAILAGAGYTF. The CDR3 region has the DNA TGTGCCATCTTAGCAGGGGCCGGCTACACCTTC.

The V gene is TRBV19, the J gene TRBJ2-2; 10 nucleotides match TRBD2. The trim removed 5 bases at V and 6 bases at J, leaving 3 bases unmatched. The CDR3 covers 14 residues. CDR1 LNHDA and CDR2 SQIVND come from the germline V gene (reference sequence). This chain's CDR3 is CASSQLAGPGELFF. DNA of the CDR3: TGTGCCAGTAGTCAACTAGCGGGGCCCGGGGAGCTGTTTTTT.

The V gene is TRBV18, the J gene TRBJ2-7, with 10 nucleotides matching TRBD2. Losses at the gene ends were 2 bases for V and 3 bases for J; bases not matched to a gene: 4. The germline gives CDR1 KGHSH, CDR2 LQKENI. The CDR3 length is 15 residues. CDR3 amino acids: CASSPGLAGDYEQYF. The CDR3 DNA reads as TGTGCCAGCTCACCAGGGCTAGCGGGAGACTACGAGCAGTACTTC.

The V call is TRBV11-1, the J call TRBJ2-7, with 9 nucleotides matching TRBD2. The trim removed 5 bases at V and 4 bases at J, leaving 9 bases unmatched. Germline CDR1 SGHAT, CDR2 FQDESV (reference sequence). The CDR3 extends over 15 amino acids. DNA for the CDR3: TGTGCCAGCAGCGCCCAGGGGCGGGGGGGATACGAGCAGTACTTC. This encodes CASSAQGRGGYEQYF.

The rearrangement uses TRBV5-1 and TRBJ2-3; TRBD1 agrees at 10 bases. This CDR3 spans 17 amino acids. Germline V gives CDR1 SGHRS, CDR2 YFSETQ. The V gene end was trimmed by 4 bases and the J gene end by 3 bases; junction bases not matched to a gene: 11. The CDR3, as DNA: TGCGCCAGCAGCCTCTATCGACAGGGGGCTAGAACAGATACGCAGTATTTT. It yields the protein CASSLYRQGARTDTQYF.